In this sample, the clone carrying this T cell receptor (beta chain) turned up a few times. TCRdb re-derived calls from the RACE reads in MiXCR, one entry per CDR3 protein. The sample holds a few hundred thousand distinct CDR3 sequences; more than 4.5% are singletons and the top ten take around 2%. Documented time point: patch test 1, 2 weeks after DPC sensitization. Documented treatment: therapeutic diphenylcyclopropenone sensitization with weekly scalp DPC. The V gene lost 2 bases and the J gene lost 9 bases, with 11 bases spanning the gap. The length of the CDR3 is 13 residues. Per germline, CDR1 SNHLY and CDR2 FYNNEI. This entry is derived from a study of human T cells and chemical hapten exposure.

The gene calls are TRBV2 and TRBJ1-5, with D possibly TRBD1 on 6 matching bases. This sample comprised whole blood, obtained in connection with sensitization to the hapten diphenylcyclopropenone (DPC). This TCR was sampled from a woman in her forties or fifties with alopecia areata. Some clones in this sample may be carry-over from other donors' samples. The DNA for the CDR3 is TGTGCCAGCAGTGAAAACAGGGAAGGGCCCCAGCATTTT. It is translated as CASSENREGPQHF.